The following is a T cell receptor beta chain sequence with its context. The sample belongs to a study of early T cells in non-severe SARS-CoV-2 infection. For the study at large: Bulk RNA taken from unsorted whole blood was sequenced, leaving chains unpaired.

The CDR3 totals 15 residues. V dropped 0 bases and J dropped 1 base, with 10 bases sitting between them. CDR1 MDHEN and CDR2 SYDVKM come from the germline V gene. Researchers attached unique molecular identifiers to individual cDNA molecules. TCRdb processed the 5' RACE reads anew with MiXCR; each CDR3 protein has one entry. The table lists approximately 69,000 distinct CDR3 sequences, over 10% of them singletons. The chain recombines TRBV28 with TRBJ2-7; TRBD1 is a possible D gene (6 bases). Sequenced here: whole blood, sampled at baseline. This receptor was taken from an adult who was a healthcare worker with PCR-confirmed SARS-CoV-2 infection or an uninfected control (not recorded which). In DNA, the CDR3 is TGTGCCAGCAGTTTATGGGCAGGGGCATCCTACGAGCAGTACTTC. It yields the protein CASSLWAGASYEQYF.